One TCR beta chain is described in this entry. These data originate in a study of technical replicates of blood from a handful of donors. The junction had 5 bases not matched to a gene; V was cut back by 1 base and J by 6 bases. Germline-derived CDR1 and CDR2 are LGHNA and YSLEER. The CDR3 sequence is 15 residues long. Generated by immunoSEQ multiplex PCR, the TCRdb table keeps only in-frame clones and is missing some. The sample holds roughly 79,000 clones; around 94% are singletons and the top ten take 0.35% to 0.45%. Sample: T cells isolated from PBMCs. The chain joins TRBV4-3 to TRBJ1-5; TRBD1 matches at 8 bases. The TCR was taken from a human donor in good health. CDR3 sequence: CASSQGQGPVQPQHF. CDR3 sequence (DNA): TGCGCCAGCAGCCAAGGACAGGGGCCGGTTCAGCCCCAGCATTTT.